This TCR beta chain originates from a study of Tregs in tolerant kidney transplant recipients. General study findings and limits: For some patients, primers changed over time, blocking nucleotide-level comparison. Findings come from small patient numbers and require larger validation.

Method: immunoSEQ multiplex PCR; TCRdb's copy keeps in-frame clones and lacks some. Of around 70,000 clones detected, roughly 90% appear once; the ten largest clones hold roughly 11%. CD4+CD25+CD127- Tregs, CD4+CD25- non-Tregs, CD4 and CD8 cells were sorted. A remark on this clone: Its target is unknown.

Germline V gene lookup returns CDR1 MNHEY and CDR2 SMNVEV (reference sequence). There are 15 residues in the CDR3. Trimming took off 5 bases at V and 3 bases at J, with 15 bases between the two ends. The V gene is TRBV27, the J gene TRBJ2-3; a possible D gene is TRBD2 (6 bases). Sequences were derived from CD8+ T cells from blood, sampled before the transplant. This clonotype was sampled from a human donor who received a combined kidney and bone marrow transplant. Here the CDR3 DNA reads TGTGCCAGCAGTCCGACCCTGGACTATACAGATACGCAGTATTTT. Its translation is CASSPTLDYTDTQYF.